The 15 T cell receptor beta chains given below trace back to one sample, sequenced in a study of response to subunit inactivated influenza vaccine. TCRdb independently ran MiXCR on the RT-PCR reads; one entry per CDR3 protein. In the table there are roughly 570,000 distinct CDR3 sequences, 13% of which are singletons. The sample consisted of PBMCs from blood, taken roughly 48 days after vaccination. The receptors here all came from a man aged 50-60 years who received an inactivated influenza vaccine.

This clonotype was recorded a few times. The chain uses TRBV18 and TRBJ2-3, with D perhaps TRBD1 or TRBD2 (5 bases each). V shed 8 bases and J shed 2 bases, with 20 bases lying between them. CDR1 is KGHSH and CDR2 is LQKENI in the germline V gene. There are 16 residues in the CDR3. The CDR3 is CASADVRPGPTDTQYF. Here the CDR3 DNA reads TGTGCCAGCGCGGACGTGCGACCGGGGCCCACAGATACGCAGTATTTT.

The CDR3 spells CSAPYRGPYNEQFF. DNA for the CDR3: TGCAGTGCTCCTTACAGAGGGCCCTACAATGAGCAGTTCTTC. The gene calls are TRBV20-1 and TRBJ2-1, with D tentatively TRBD2 (5 bases). V lost 5 bases and J lost 2, with 13 bases in between. Germline V lookup: CDR1 DFQATT, CDR2 SNEGSKA (reference sequence). This CDR3 contains 14 residues.

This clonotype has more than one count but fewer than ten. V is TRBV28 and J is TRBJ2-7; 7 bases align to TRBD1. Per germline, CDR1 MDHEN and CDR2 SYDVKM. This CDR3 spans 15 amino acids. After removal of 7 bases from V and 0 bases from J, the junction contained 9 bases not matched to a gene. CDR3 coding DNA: TGTGCCAGCACCCGCCCGACAGGGAGCTCCTACGAGCAGTACTTC. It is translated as CASTRPTGSSYEQYF. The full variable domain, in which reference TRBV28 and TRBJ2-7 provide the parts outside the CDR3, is DVKVTQSSRYLVKRTGEKVFLECVQDMDHENMFWYRQDPGLGLRLIYFSYDVKMKEKGDIPEGYSVSREKKERFSLILESASTNQTSMYLCASTRPTGSSYEQYFGPGTRLTVT.

The CDR3 loop is CASSSGVQETQYF. DNA of the CDR3: TGCGCCAGCAGCTCAGGGGTCCAAGAGACCCAGTACTTC. V gene TRBV5-1 combines with J gene TRBJ2-5; D may be TRBD1 (6 bases). Germline lookup yields CDR1 SGHRS and CDR2 YFSETQ. This CDR3 is 13 amino acids long. The V end lost 3 bases, the J end lost 1 base, and 7 bases lay between the germline ends.

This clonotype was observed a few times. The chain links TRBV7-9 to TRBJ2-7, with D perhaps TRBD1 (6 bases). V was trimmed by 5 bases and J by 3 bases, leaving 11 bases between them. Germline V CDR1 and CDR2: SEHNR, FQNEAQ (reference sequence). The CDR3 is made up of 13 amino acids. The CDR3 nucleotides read TGTGCCAGCAGCCTTTGGGACAACTACGAGCAGTACTTC. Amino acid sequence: CASSLWDNYEQYF.

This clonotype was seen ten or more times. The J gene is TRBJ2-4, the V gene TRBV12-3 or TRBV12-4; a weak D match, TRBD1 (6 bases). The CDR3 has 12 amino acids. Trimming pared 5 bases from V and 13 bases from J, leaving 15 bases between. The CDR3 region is CASSTGSRSQYF. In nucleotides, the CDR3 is TGTGCCAGCAGTACAGGGTCTAGAAGCCAGTACTTC.

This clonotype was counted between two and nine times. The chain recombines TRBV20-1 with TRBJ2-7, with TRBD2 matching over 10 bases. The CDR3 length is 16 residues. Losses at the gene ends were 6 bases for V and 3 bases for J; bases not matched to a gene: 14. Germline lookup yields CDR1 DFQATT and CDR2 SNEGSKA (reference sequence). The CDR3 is CSASRTSGSPFYEQYF. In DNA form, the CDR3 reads TGCAGTGCCTCACGGACTAGCGGTTCCCCCTTCTACGAGCAGTACTTC.

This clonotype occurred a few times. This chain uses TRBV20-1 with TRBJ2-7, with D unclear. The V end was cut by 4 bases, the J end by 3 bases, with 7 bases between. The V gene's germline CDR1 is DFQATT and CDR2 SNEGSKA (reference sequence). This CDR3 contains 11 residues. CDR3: CSATPIYEQYF. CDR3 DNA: TGCAGTGCTACTCCGATCTACGAGCAGTACTTC.

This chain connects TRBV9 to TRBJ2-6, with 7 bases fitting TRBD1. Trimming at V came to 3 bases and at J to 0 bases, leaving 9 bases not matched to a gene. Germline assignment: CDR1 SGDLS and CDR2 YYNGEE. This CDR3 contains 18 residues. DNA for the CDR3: TGTGCCAGCAGCGGGAGGACAGGTGAATTCTCTGGGGCCAACGTCCTGACTTTC. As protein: CASSGRTGEFSGANVLTF.

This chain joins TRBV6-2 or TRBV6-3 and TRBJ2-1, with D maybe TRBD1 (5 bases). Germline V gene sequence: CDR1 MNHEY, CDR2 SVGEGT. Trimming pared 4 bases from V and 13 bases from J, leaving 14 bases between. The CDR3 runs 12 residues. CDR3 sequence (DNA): TGTGCCAGCAGTTGGGGCCAAGCAAAACAGTTCTTC. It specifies CASSWGQAKQFF.

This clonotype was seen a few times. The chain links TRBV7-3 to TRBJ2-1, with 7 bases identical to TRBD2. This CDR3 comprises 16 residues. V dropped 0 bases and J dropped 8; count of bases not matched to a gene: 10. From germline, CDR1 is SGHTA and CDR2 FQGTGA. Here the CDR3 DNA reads TGTGCCAGCAGCTTAACGGTGGCGGGAGCCTTCGATGAGCAGTTCTTC. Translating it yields CASSLTVAGAFDEQFF.

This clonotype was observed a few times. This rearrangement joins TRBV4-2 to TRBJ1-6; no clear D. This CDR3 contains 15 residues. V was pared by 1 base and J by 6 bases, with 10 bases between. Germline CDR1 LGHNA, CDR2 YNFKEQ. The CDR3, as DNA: TGTGCCAGCAGCCAAGTAACTCTTGGTAATTCACCCCTCCACTTT. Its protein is CASSQVTLGNSPLHF.

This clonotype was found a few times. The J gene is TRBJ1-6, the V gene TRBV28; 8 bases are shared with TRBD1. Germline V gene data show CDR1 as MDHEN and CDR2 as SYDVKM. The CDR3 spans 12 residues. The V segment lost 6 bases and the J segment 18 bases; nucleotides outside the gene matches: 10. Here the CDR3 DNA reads TGTGCCAGCAGCCCGGACAGGGTGGGGAACCACTTT. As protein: CASSPDRVGNHF.

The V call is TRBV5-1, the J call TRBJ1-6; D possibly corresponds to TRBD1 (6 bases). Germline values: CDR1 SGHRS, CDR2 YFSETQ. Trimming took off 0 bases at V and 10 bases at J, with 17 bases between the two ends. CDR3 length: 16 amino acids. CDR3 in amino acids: CASSLAEAGANSPLHF. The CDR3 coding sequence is TGCGCCAGCAGCTTGGCCGAGGCAGGGGCGAACTCACCCCTCCACTTT.

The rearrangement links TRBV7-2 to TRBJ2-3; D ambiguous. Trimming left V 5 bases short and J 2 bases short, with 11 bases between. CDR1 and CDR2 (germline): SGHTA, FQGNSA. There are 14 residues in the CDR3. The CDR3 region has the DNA TGTGCCAGCAGCGCTAATACCCCCACAGATACGCAGTATTTT. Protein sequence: CASSANTPTDTQYF.